These T cell receptor beta chains were read from a single sample in a study of blood T cell repertoires in COVID-19. Repertoires were generated with immunoSEQ multiplex PCR, while TCRdb's copy carries only in-frame clones and drops some. Of some 210,000 clones listed, 81% are singletons. Material for sequencing was PBMCs or T cells enriched from blood (not recorded which). The receptors originated from a woman aged 45-65 years with acute COVID-19. Each CDR3 is given with its conserved first and last residue. The D gene is left open where the match is weak. Clone size, where shown, is once, few, many, or a class for clones that have expanded.

CASSRTSSGGASRNEQFF,TGTGCCAGCAGCAGAACCTCAAGCGGGGGGGCCTCCCGCAATGAGCAGTTCTTC,TRBD2,-,TRBJ2-1,TRBV11-2
CASTPGLSTDTQYF,TGTGCCAGCACCCCAGGGCTTAGCACAGATACGCAGTATTTT,-,-,TRBJ2-3,TRBV28
CASSLYGNRVVDEKLFF,TGTGCCAGCAGTTTATATGGGAACAGGGTAGTCGATGAAAAACTGTTTTTT,-,-,TRBJ1-4,TRBV27
CASSRDAGEKLFF,TGTGCCAGCTCACGGGATGCAGGGGAAAAACTGTTTTTT,-,-,TRBJ1-4,TRBV18
CAISSKTSGAGHEQYF,TGTGCCATCAGCTCAAAAACTAGCGGCGCGGGCCACGAGCAGTACTTC,TRBD2,-,TRBJ2-7,TRBV10-3
CASSFSSQGVRTEAFF,TGTGCCAGCAGTTTCTCGTCACAGGGGGTCCGGACTGAAGCTTTCTTT,TRBD1,-,TRBJ1-1,TRBV2
CASSPPGTGRTDTQYF,TGTGCCAGCTCACCACCAGGGACAGGGAGAACAGATACGCAGTATTTT,TRBD1,-,TRBJ2-3,TRBV18
CASSLGGSTDTQYF,TGTGCCAGCAGCTTGGGGGGGAGCACAGATACGCAGTATTTT,TRBD2,once,TRBJ2-3,TRBV6-4
CASSQLDRGAFF,TGTGCCAGCAGCCAACTAGACAGGGGGGCTTTCTTT,TRBD1,-,TRBJ1-1,TRBV4-2
CASSLQLGDSTYEQYF,TGTGCCAGCAGCTTACAGTTGGGGGACAGTACCTACGAGCAGTACTTC,TRBD1,-,TRBJ2-7,TRBV7-6
CASSPGTSDSYEQYF,TGTGCCAGCTCACCAGGTACTAGCGACTCCTACGAGCAGTACTTC,TRBD2,-,TRBJ2-7,TRBV18
CASGQPSTSGRNEQFF,TGTGCTAGTGGCCAACCCTCGACTAGCGGGAGGAATGAGCAGTTCTTC,TRBD2,-,TRBJ2-1,TRBV12-5
CASRYRGPDSLVGLF,TGCGCCAGCAGGTACAGGGGCCCTGACTCCCTTGTCGGACTTTTT,TRBD1,-,TRBJ1-4,TRBV10-1
CASTSRSAEAFF,TGTGCCAGCACTTCGAGGAGTGCCGAAGCTTTCTTT,-,few,TRBJ1-1,TRBV28
CASSPPRGTSTDTQYF,TGTGCCAGCTCACCACCCCGGGGAACTAGCACAGATACGCAGTATTTT,-,once,TRBJ2-3,TRBV18
CARSPGLALQETQYF,TGTGCCAGATCGCCGGGACTAGCGTTACAAGAGACCCAGTACTTC,TRBD2,-,TRBJ2-5,TRBV2
CASSFVGRGEETQYF,TGTGCCAGCAGCTTCGTCGGGAGGGGAGAGGAGACCCAGTACTTC,TRBD2,-,TRBJ2-5,TRBV5-4
CAIRGSGANVLTF,TGTGCCATAAGGGGCTCTGGGGCCAACGTCCTGACTTTC,-,once,TRBJ2-6,TRBV10-3
CASTKGANGPQHF,TGCGCCAGCACAAAAGGAGCCAACGGGCCCCAGCATTTT,-,-,TRBJ1-5,TRBV10-2
CASSLVAQMAEAFF,TGTGCCAGCAGCTTGGTCGCGCAAATGGCTGAAGCTTTCTTT,-,-,TRBJ1-1,TRBV11-1
CASSQTLAFSDTQYF,TGCGCCAGCAGCCAAACACTAGCGTTCTCGGATACGCAGTATTTT,TRBD2,-,TRBJ2-3,TRBV4-3
CASSSGTGSSYNEQFF,TGCGCCAGCAGCTCCGGGACAGGTAGCTCCTACAATGAGCAGTTCTTC,TRBD1,-,TRBJ2-1,TRBV5-1
CASSPNPRGDIYGYTF,TGTGCCAGCAGTCCAAACCCCCGGGGGGACATCTATGGCTACACCTTC,-,-,TRBJ1-2,TRBV27
CASSWGQPGVGGYTF,TGTGCCAGCAGTTGGGGACAGCCCGGCGTCGGCGGCTACACCTTC,TRBD1,-,TRBJ1-2,TRBV6-2/TRBV6-3
CASSGAPQRPDRGNTLAKNIQYF,TGCGCCAGCAGTGGGGCGCCCCAACGACCGGACAGGGGAAACACTTTAGCCAAAAACATTCAGTACTTC,TRBD1,few,TRBJ2-4,TRBV10-1
CASSFSGNQPQHF,TGTGCCAGCAGCTTTTCAGGCAATCAGCCCCAGCATTTT,-,-,TRBJ1-5,TRBV5-8
CASSKTGDYGYTF,TGTGCCAGCAGCAAGACAGGGGATTATGGCTACACCTTC,TRBD1,-,TRBJ1-2,TRBV9
CSAETGGGYTF,TGCAGCGCTGAGACAGGGGGGGGCTACACCTTC,TRBD1,once,TRBJ1-2,TRBV29-1
CASSLNRDTGELFF,TGTGCCAGCAGCTTAAACAGGGACACCGGGGAGCTGTTTTTT,-,-,TRBJ2-2,TRBV11-2
CASSPNSGRRGNTQYF,TGTGCCAGCAGTCCAAATAGCGGGAGACGCGGAAATACGCAGTATTTT,TRBD2,few,TRBJ2-3,TRBV27
CASSSGAAGGYTF,TGTGCCAGCAGTTCCGGCGCGGCCGGGGGCTACACCTTC,-,-,TRBJ1-2,TRBV28
CASSLGVQGLNQPQHF,TGCGCCAGCAGCTTGGGGGTACAGGGCCTTAATCAGCCCCAGCATTTT,-,-,TRBJ1-5,TRBV5-1
CASSLGLAGGTSDTQYF,TGTGCCAGCAGCTTGGGACTAGCGGGAGGGACGTCGGATACGCAGTATTTT,TRBD2,-,TRBJ2-3,TRBV5-4
CAWNVFVNEKLFF,TGTGCCTGGAATGTATTTGTAAATGAAAAACTGTTTTTT,-,-,TRBJ1-4,TRBV30
CASSQVLTGTGVKETQYF,TGCGCCAGCAGCCAAGTTTTGACCGGGACAGGGGTGAAAGAGACCCAGTACTTC,TRBD1,-,TRBJ2-5,TRBV4-3
CASSPTYGGTEAFF,TGTGCCAGCAGCCCCACCTACGGAGGCACTGAAGCTTTCTTT,-,-,TRBJ1-1,TRBV7-6
CASSLEGQGAREQYF,TGCGCCAGCAGCTTGGAGGGACAGGGGGCGCGGGAGCAGTACTTC,TRBD1,-,TRBJ2-7,TRBV5-1
CASRTSGSCNEQFF,TGTGCCAGCAGGACTAGCGGCTCCTGCAATGAGCAGTTCTTC,TRBD2,-,TRBJ2-1,TRBV28
CASSPPFNFGVRAGYTF,TGTGCCAGCAGCCCGCCTTTCAACTTCGGGGTCCGAGCCGGCTACACCTTC,-,-,TRBJ1-2,TRBV5-6
CASSLEWASYNEQFF,TGTGCCAGCAGCTTAGAGTGGGCCTCCTACAATGAGCAGTTCTTC,-,-,TRBJ2-1,TRBV7-2
CASSPRQVQLAGYTF,TGTGCCAGCAGCCCCCGACAGGTCCAATTGGCAGGCTACACCTTC,-,few,TRBJ1-2,TRBV9
CASSGQGKLEQFF,TGTGCCAGCAGTGGACAGGGTAAGCTGGAGCAGTTCTTC,TRBD1,-,TRBJ2-1,TRBV2
CASSNETSEDIQYF,TGTGCCAGCAGCAACGAAACTTCGGAGGACATTCAGTACTTC,-,-,TRBJ2-4,TRBV21-1
CASSGLDGGSYNEQFF,TGTGCCAGCAGTGGATTGGACGGAGGGTCCTACAATGAGCAGTTCTTC,-,-,TRBJ2-1,TRBV6-1
CASRRDSYNEQFF,TGTGCCAGCAGACGGGACAGTTACAATGAGCAGTTCTTC,TRBD1,-,TRBJ2-1,TRBV12-3/TRBV12-4
CASSLDLPQETQYF,TGCGCCAGCAGCTTGGATCTACCCCAAGAGACCCAGTACTTC,-,-,TRBJ2-5,TRBV5-1
CAWTQGSGANVLTF,TGTGCCTGGACGCAGGGGTCTGGGGCCAACGTCCTGACTTTC,-,-,TRBJ2-6,TRBV30
CASSIGSPSLGAEAFF,TGTGCCAGTAGTATAGGGAGCCCGTCCTTAGGCGCTGAAGCTTTCTTT,-,-,TRBJ1-1,TRBV19
CATSDQGADEETQYF,TGTGCCACCAGTGATCAGGGGGCTGATGAAGAGACCCAGTACTTC,TRBD1,once,TRBJ2-5,TRBV24-1
CASRTGVNTEAFF,TGTGCCAGCAGGACAGGGGTGAACACTGAAGCTTTCTTT,TRBD1,-,TRBJ1-1,TRBV6-5